This T cell receptor beta chain comes out of a study of T-cell reconstitution after alpha-beta-depleted transplantation in children. CDR3 size: 14 residues. V lost 6 bases and J 5 bases, leaving 13 bases between the germline ends. CDR1 and CDR2 from the germline V gene are MDHEN and SYDVKM. This clonotype has more than one count but fewer than ten. Unique molecular identifiers were built into the TCRbeta library. TCRdb reanalysed the PCR reads using MiXCR and keeps one entry per CDR3 protein. The table has hundreds of thousands of distinct CDR3 sequences, 10% to 15% seen once. The chain links TRBV28 to TRBJ2-2; D possibly uses TRBD1 or TRBD2 (6 bases each). The sequence derives from a male patient aged 5 to 17 who had a stem cell transplant for acute myeloid leukemia, so the T cells may come from the graft donor. Specimen: PBMCs, mostly from graft donor cells, collected 360 days after TCRalphabeta/CD19-depleted stem cell transplant. The CDR3 DNA reads TGTGCCAGCAGACGACAGGCGGGGACCGGGGAGCTGTTTTTT. Translated, it gives CASRRQAGTGELFF.